These 21 T cell receptor beta chains originate from one sample sequenced in a study of cytomegalovirus exposure and HLA in healthy donors. PCR primers comprised 60 Vbeta and 13 Jbeta primers. Sequencing was performed with immunoSEQ multiplex PCR; in TCRdb, only in-frame clones are kept and a portion is missing. The data hold around 99,000 clones, with 73% observed a single time. What was sequenced was PBMCs. Receptor source: a man younger than 40 in good health and CMV-seronegative.

This clone has a handful of counts. CDR3 loop: CASSYGGNEQFF. DNA for the CDR3: TGTGCCAGCAGTTACGGAGGGAATGAGCAGTTCTTC. The chain couples TRBV6-5 to TRBJ2-1; possibly TRBD2 for D (6 bases). The V gene's germline CDR1 is MNHEY and CDR2 SVGAGI. The CDR3 totals 12 residues. The V gene lost 2 bases and the J gene lost 7 bases, with 6 bases spanning the gap.

The chain combines TRBV7-2 with TRBJ2-7; 9 nucleotides line up with TRBD1. The V segment lost 1 base and the J segment 5 bases; nucleotides outside the gene matches: 3. The germline V gene encodes CDR1 SGHTA and CDR2 FQGNSA. The CDR3 sequence is 14 residues long. As DNA, the CDR3 is TGTGCCAGCAGCTTAGTTAGGACAGGGGACGAGCAGTACTTC. Residues: CASSLVRTGDEQYF. Together with reference TRBV7-2 and TRBJ2-7, the CDR3 gives the full variable domain: GAGVSQSPSNKVTEKGKDVELRCDPISGHTALYWYRQSLGQGLEFLIYFQGNSAPDKSGLPSDRFSAERTGGSVSTLTIQRTQQEDSAVYLCASSLVRTGDEQYFGPGTRLTVT.

The chain combines TRBV5-4 with TRBJ1-6; D perhaps matches TRBD1 (6 bases). Per germline, CDR1 SGHNT and CDR2 YYREEE (reference sequence). V was trimmed by 4 bases and J by 3 bases, leaving 14 bases between them. The CDR3 has 16 residues. DNA of the CDR3: TGTGCCAGCAGCCACAGGGTCCCGTTCTATAATTCACCCCTCCACTTT. Its protein is CASSHRVPFYNSPLHF.

The chain joins TRBV15 to TRBJ2-5, with TRBD1 as a possible D gene (6 bases). V was clipped by 0 bases and J by 3 bases, with 14 bases between them. Germline V gene data show CDR1 as LNHNV and CDR2 as YYDKDF (reference sequence). This CDR3 has 16 residues. In DNA, the CDR3 is TGTGCCACCAGCAGAGAAGTGGGGGCCGGAGAAGAGACCCAGTACTTC. Translating gives CATSREVGAGEETQYF. The whole variable domain, remainder taken from reference TRBV15 and TRBJ2-5, is DAMVIQNPRYQVTQFGKPVTLSCSQTLNHNVMYWYQQKSSQAPKLLFHYYDKDFNNEADTPDNFQSRRPNTSFCFLDIRSPGLGDTAMYLCATSREVGAGEETQYFGPGTRLLVL.

This chain links TRBV7-9 with TRBJ2-5; 12 bases line up with TRBD2. Germline assignment: CDR1 SEHNR and CDR2 FQNEAQ (reference sequence). V shed 0 bases, J shed 3 bases, and the junction held 8 bases outside the gene matches. The CDR3 runs 18 residues. The CDR3 reads CASSLALTSGREEETQYF. The CDR3 region has the DNA TGTGCCAGCAGCTTAGCCCTGACTAGCGGGAGAGAGGAAGAGACCCAGTACTTC.

This rearrangement joins TRBV5-1 to TRBJ2-7; D gene unclear. The CDR3 runs 15 residues. The V end lost 1 base, the J end lost 3 bases, and 14 bases lay between the germline ends. CDR1 SGHRS and CDR2 YFSETQ come from the germline V gene. The CDR3 nucleotides are TGCGCCAGCAGCTTGTCGAGTGCAACGCACTACGAGCAGTACTTC. Protein sequence: CASSLSSATHYEQYF.

The DNA for the CDR3 is TGTGCCAGCAACGGCGGGGCTAGCACAGATACGCAGTATTTT. This sequence encodes CASNGGASTDTQYF. The rearrangement links TRBV2 to TRBJ2-3; maybe TRBD2 (6 bases). Trimming pared 7 bases from V and 0 bases from J, leaving 11 bases between. The CDR3 is made up of 14 amino acids. Germline V gene sequence: CDR1 SNHLY, CDR2 FYNNEI.

This clone was detected only a few times. V gene TRBV5-1 combines with J gene TRBJ2-5; the D gene is possibly TRBD2 (7 bases). The germline CDR1 and CDR2 sequences are SGHRS and YFSETQ. The length of the CDR3 is 14 residues. Trimming removed 5 bases at V and 0 bases at J, with 11 bases between. The CDR3 loop reads CASRRGPDQETQYF. DNA for the CDR3: TGCGCCAGCAGGCGGGGGCCGGACCAAGAGACCCAGTACTTC.

The chain combines TRBV7-2 with TRBJ1-6; 10 bases fit TRBD1. V shed 5 bases, J shed 10 bases, and the junction held 8 bases outside the gene matches. CDR1 SGHTA and CDR2 FQGNSA come from the germline V gene. The CDR3 is 15 amino acids. CDR3 protein: CASSRQGAPRSPLHF. In DNA form, the CDR3 reads TGTGCCAGCAGCAGACAGGGGGCGCCGAGATCACCCCTCCACTTT.

The chain employs TRBV5-5 and TRBJ2-7; TRBD2 aligns across 8 bases. Germline CDR1 SGHKS, CDR2 YYEKEE (reference sequence). The CDR3 is 15 residues long. V shed 4 bases and J 0 bases; nucleotides not matched to a gene: 6. The CDR3 reads CASSRLAFVSYEQYF. Here the CDR3 DNA reads TGTGCCAGCAGCCGACTAGCGTTCGTCTCCTACGAGCAGTACTTC.

The rearrangement joins TRBV5-6 to TRBJ2-7, with TRBD2 identical over 10 bases. The V and J ends lost 1 base and 2 bases, in that order; junction bases with no gene match: 0. The germline CDR1 and CDR2 sequences are SGHDT and YYEEEE. The CDR3 contains 14 residues. CDR3 amino acids: CASSLSGRAYEQYF. In nucleotides, the CDR3 is TGTGCCAGCAGCTTGAGCGGGAGGGCCTACGAGCAGTACTTC.

V is TRBV6-1 and J is TRBJ2-7, with TRBD1 matching over 7 bases. V shed 5 bases, J shed 1 base, and the junction held 5 bases outside the gene matches. Germline V gives CDR1 MNHNS, CDR2 SASEGT. CDR3 length equals 14 residues. The CDR3 here is CASSPRTGSYEQYF. CDR3 nucleotide sequence: TGTGCCAGCAGTCCCCGGACAGGATCCTACGAGCAGTACTTC.

This chain links TRBV28 with TRBJ2-3; 16 bases agree with TRBD2. This CDR3 spans 16 amino acids. The V segment lost 5 bases and the J segment 5 bases; nucleotides outside the gene matches: 4. Germline CDR1 MDHEN, CDR2 SYDVKM. This CDR3 is CASSEGLAGGGDTQYF. The CDR3 DNA follows: TGTGCCAGCAGTGAGGGACTAGCGGGGGGGGGAGATACGCAGTATTTT.

This chain joins TRBV15 and TRBJ2-5; weak D call: TRBD2 (5 bases). The CDR3 is 15 residues long. Germline V CDR1 and CDR2: LNHNV, YYDKDF (reference sequence). With 1 base removed from V and 5 bases from J, the gap between germline ends came to 14 bases. CDR3 bases: TGTGCCACCAGCAGAGGAGGTCGGGATAGGGAGACCCAGTACTTC. Translated, it gives CATSRGGRDRETQYF.

This clone was counted once. The chain joins TRBV6-6 to TRBJ2-2, with 7 bases matching TRBD1. This CDR3 is 14 amino acids long. Germline-derived CDR1 and CDR2 are MNHNY and SVGAGI (reference sequence). Germline trimming cut 7 bases from V and 7 bases from J; bases unmatched to any gene: 9. CDR3 in amino acids: CASTKDRSGGELFF. The CDR3 DNA follows: TGTGCCAGCACCAAGGACAGGTCCGGCGGGGAGCTGTTTTTT.

The V gene is TRBV5-1, the J gene TRBJ1-1; 8 bases line up with TRBD1. CDR1 and CDR2 from the germline V gene are SGHRS and YFSETQ. This CDR3 is built from 15 residues. Trimming took 4 bases from V and 3 from J; bases not matched to a gene: 8. The CDR3 bases are TGCGCCAGCAGCCCCGACAGGGGCGCGTACACTGAAGCTTTCTTT. Translating it yields CASSPDRGAYTEAFF.

V usage is TRBV5-1 and J usage is TRBJ2-5, with 8 bases identical to TRBD2. The J call may not be correct, given that the DNA end is closer to TRBJ2-7. Germline-derived CDR1 and CDR2 are SGHRS and YFSETQ. The CDR3 runs 16 residues. The CDR3 spells CASSLGDRLAIDEQYF. CDR3 coding DNA: TGCGCCAGCAGCTTGGGCGACCGACTAGCGATTGACGAGCAGTACTTC.

The rearrangement links TRBV25-1 to TRBJ2-5, with D possibly matching TRBD2 (6 bases). CDR1 MGHDK and CDR2 SYGVNS come from the germline V gene. V dropped 6 bases and J dropped 5 bases, with 16 bases sitting between them. The CDR3 covers 14 residues. Here the CDR3 reads CASRSGMGRETQYF. DNA for the CDR3: TGTGCCAGCAGATCGGGAATGGGGAGGGAGACCCAGTACTTC.

The chain recombines TRBV28 with TRBJ1-5; TRBD1 is a possible D gene (5 bases). Germline-derived CDR1 and CDR2 are MDHEN and SYDVKM. CDR3 length: 15 residues. V gave up 9 bases and J gave up 4 bases, with 19 bases separating them. CDR3 coding DNA: TGTGCCAGTCAGACCTCTGGGGGGGGAAATCAGCCCCAGCATTTT. Amino acid sequence: CASQTSGGGNQPQHF.

The gene calls are TRBV30 and TRBJ2-3, with TRBD2 as a possible D gene (6 bases). The CDR3 extends over 13 amino acids. From germline, CDR1 is GTSNPN and CDR2 SVGIG (reference sequence). V lost 3 bases and J 6 bases, leaving 13 bases between the germline ends. CDR3 amino acids: CAWSSAGWDTQYF. CDR3 nucleotide sequence: TGTGCCTGGAGCTCCGCGGGATGGGATACGCAGTATTTT.

J is TRBJ1-2 and V is TRBV2, with 10 bases aligning to TRBD1. CDR1 SNHLY and CDR2 FYNNEI come from the germline V gene. The trim removed 8 bases at V and 8 bases at J, leaving 14 bases unmatched. The CDR3 runs to 15 residues. CDR3 sequence (DNA): TGTGCCAGCGGGGGGGTGACCGGGACAGGGGAAGGCTACACCTTC. Translation gives CASGGVTGTGEGYTF.